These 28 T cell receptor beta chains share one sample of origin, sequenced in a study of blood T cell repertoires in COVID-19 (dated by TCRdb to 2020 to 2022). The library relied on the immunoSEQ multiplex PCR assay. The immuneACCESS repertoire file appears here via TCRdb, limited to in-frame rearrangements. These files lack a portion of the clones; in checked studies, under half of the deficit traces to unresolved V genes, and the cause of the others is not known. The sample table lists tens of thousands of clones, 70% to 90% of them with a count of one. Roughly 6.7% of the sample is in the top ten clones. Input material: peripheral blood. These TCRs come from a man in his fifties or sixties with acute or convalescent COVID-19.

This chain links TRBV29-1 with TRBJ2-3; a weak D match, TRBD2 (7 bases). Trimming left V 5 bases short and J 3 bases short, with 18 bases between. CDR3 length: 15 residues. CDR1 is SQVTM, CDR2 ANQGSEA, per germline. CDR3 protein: CSVRGGGRGTDTQYF. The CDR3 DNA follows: TGCAGCGTTCGAGGCGGGGGCCGGGGTACAGATACGCAGTATTTT.

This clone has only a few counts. In DNA form, the CDR3 reads TGTGCCAGCAGCTTACGTATCCCGGGGCAAGAGACCCAGTACTTC. Protein: CASSLRIPGQETQYF. V gene TRBV7-2 combines with J gene TRBJ2-5; maybe TRBD2 (5 bases). Germline CDR1 SGHTA, CDR2 FQGNSA. The CDR3 has 15 residues. V dropped 2 bases and J dropped 2 bases, with 12 bases sitting between them.

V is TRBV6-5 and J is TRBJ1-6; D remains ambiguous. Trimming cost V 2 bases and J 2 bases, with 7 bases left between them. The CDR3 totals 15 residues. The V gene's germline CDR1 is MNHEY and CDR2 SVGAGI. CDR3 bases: TGTGCCAGCAGTTACAAGAGGCCCTATAATTCACCCCTCCACTTT. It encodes CASSYKRPYNSPLHF.

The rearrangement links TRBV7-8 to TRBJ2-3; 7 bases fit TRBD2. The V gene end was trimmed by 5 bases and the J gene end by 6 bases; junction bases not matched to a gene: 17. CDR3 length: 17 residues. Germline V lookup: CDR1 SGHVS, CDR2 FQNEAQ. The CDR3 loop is CASSPPRRLAIHDTQYF. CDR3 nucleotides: TGTGCCAGCAGCCCCCCCCGAAGACTAGCAATTCATGATACGCAGTATTTT.

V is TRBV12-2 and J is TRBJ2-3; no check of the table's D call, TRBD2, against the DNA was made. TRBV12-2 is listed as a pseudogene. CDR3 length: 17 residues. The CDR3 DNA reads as TGTGCAAGTCGCAAAGAGGAGTTAAAGTCTAGCACAGATACGCAGTATTTT. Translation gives CASRKEELKSSTDTQYF.

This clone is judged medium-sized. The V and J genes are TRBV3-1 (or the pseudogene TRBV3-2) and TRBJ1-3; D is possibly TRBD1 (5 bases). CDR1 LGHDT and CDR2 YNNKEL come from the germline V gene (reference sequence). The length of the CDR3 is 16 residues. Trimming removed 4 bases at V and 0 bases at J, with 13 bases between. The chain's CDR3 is CASSRRGSPSGNTIYF. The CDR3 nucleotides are TGTGCCAGCAGCCGGCGGGGCAGCCCCTCTGGAAACACCATATATTTT.

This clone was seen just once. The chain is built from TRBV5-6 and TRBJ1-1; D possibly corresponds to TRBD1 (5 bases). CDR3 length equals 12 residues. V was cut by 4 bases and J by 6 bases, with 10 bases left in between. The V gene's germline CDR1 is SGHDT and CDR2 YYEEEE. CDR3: CASSRPGAEAFF. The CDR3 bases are TGTGCCAGCAGCCGACCGGGGGCTGAAGCTTTCTTT.

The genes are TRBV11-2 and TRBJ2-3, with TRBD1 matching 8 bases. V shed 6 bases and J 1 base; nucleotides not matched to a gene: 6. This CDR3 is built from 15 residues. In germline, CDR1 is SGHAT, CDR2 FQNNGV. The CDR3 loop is CASSITGQGTDTQYF. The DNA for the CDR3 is TGTGCCAGCAGTATAACGGGACAGGGCACAGATACGCAGTATTTT.

CDR3 in DNA: TGTGCCAGCAGCCCCCCAGAGGATGTTTACGAGCAGTTCTTC. Protein product: CASSPPEDVYEQFF. The rearrangement links TRBV9 to TRBJ2-1; the D is unclear. The V gene's germline CDR1 is SGDLS and CDR2 YYNGEE. The V and J ends lost 4 bases and 10 bases respectively, with 18 bases between them. The CDR3 consists of 14 residues. The whole variable domain, filled in from reference TRBV9 and TRBJ2-1, reads DSGVTQTPKHLITATGQRVTLRCSPRSGDLSVYWYQQSLDQGLQFLIQYYNGEERAKGNILERFSAQQFPDLHSELNLSSLELGDSALYFCASSPPEDVYEQFFGPGTRLTVL.

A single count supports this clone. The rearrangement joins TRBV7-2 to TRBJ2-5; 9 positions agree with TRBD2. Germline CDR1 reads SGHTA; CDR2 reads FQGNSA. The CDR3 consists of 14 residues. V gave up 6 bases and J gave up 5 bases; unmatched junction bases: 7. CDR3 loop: CASRPRGGRETQYF. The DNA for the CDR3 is TGTGCCAGCAGACCGCGGGGGGGCCGGGAGACCCAGTACTTC. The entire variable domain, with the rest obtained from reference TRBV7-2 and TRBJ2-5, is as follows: GAGVSQSPSNKVTEKGKDVELRCDPISGHTALYWYRQSLGQGLEFLIYFQGNSAPDKSGLPSDRFSAERTGGSVSTLTIQRTQQEDSAVYLCASRPRGGRETQYFGPGTRLLVL.

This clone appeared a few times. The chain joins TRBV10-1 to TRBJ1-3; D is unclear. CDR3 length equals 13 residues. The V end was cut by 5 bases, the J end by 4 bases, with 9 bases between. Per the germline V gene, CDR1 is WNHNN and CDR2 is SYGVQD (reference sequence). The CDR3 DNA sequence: TGCGCCAGCAGTCCAAACACGGGAAACACCATATATTTT. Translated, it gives CASSPNTGNTIYF.

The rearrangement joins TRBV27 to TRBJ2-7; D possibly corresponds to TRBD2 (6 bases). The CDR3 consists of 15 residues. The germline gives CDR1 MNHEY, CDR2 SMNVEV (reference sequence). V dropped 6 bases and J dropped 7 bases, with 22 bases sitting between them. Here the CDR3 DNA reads TGTGCCAGCAGCTCCCCCGGGGGAGGATTACGGGAGCAGTACTTC. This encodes CASSSPGGGLREQYF.

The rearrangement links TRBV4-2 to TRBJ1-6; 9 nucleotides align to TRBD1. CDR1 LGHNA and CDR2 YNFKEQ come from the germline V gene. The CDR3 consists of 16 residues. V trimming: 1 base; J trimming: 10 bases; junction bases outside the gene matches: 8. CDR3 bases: TGTGCCAGCAGCCAAGGGAGGGGACAGGGAGAATCACCCCTCCACTTT. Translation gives CASSQGRGQGESPLHF.

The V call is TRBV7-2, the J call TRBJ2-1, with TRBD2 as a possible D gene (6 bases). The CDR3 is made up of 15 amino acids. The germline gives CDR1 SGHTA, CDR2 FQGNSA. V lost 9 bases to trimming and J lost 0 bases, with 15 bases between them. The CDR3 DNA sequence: TGTGCCAGTAATATACGGGGGAGCTCCTACAATGAGCAGTTCTTC. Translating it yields CASNIRGSSYNEQFF.

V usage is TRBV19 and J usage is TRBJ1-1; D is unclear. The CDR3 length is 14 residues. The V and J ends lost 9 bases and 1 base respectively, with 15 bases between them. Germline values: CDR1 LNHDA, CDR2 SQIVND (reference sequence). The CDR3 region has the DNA TGTGCCAGCCAAACTTTCGGCGGGAACACTGAAGCTTTCTTT. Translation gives CASQTFGGNTEAFF.

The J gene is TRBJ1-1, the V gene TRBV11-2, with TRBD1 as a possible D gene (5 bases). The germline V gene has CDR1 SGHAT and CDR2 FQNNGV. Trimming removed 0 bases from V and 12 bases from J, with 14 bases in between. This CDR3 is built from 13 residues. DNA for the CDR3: TGTGCCAGCAGCTTAGAGTTGCAGGGCGTATCTTTCTTT. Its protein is CASSLELQGVSFF.

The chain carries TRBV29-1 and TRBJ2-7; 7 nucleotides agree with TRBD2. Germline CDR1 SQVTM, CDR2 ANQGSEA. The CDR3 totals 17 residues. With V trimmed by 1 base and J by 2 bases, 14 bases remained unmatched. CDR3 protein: CSVEVDISAGVTYEQYF. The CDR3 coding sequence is TGCAGCGTTGAAGTGGACATATCGGCGGGAGTAACCTACGAGCAGTACTTC.

CDR3 region: CASSPPGLQETQYF. CDR3 bases: TGTGCCAGCAGCCCCCCGGGACTTCAAGAGACCCAGTACTTC. This chain links TRBV7-9 with TRBJ2-5; TRBD2 is a possible D gene (6 bases). Germline CDR1 and CDR2: SEHNR and FQNEAQ (reference sequence). The CDR3 contains 14 residues. Trimming removed 5 bases at V and 2 bases at J, with 12 bases between.

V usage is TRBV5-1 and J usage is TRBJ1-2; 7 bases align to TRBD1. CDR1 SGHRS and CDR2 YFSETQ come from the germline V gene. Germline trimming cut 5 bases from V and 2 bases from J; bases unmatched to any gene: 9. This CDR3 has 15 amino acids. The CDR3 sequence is CASRETGTDNYGYTF. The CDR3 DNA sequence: TGCGCCAGCAGGGAGACCGGGACAGACAACTATGGCTACACCTTC.

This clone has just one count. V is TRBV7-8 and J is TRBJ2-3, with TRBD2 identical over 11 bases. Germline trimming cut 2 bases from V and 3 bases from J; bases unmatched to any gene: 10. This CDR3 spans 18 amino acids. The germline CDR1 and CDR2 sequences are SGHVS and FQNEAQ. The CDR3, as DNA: TGTGCCAGCAGCTTAACACCTCTTAGCGGGGGGGCTACAGATACGCAGTATTTT. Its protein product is CASSLTPLSGGATDTQYF.

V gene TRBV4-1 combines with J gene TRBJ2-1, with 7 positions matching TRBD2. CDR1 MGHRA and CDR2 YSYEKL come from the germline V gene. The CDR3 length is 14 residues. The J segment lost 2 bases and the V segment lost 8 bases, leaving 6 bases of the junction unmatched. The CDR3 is CASRLGGTYNEQFF. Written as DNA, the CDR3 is TGCGCCAGCCGGCTGGGGGGGACCTACAATGAGCAGTTCTTC.

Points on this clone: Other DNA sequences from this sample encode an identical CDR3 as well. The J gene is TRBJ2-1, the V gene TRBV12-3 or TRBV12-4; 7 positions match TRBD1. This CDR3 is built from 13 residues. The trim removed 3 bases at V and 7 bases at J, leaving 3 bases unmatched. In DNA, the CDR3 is TGTGCCAGCAGTTTCGGACAGGAAAATGAGCAGTTCTTC. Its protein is CASSFGQENEQFF.

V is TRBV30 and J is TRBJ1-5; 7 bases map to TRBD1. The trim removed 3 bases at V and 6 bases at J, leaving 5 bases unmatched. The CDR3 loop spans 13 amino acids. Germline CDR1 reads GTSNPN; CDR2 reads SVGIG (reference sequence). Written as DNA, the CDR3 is TGTGCCTGGAGCGCAGGGGGTCCTCAGCCCCAGCATTTT. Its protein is CAWSAGGPQPQHF.

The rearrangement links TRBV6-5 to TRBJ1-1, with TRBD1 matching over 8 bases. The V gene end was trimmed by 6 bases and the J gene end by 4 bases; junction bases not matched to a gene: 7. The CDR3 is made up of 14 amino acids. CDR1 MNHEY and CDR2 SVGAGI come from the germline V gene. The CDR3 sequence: CASRPIDRGTEAFF. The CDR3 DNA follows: TGTGCCAGCAGGCCCATTGACAGGGGCACTGAAGCTTTCTTT.

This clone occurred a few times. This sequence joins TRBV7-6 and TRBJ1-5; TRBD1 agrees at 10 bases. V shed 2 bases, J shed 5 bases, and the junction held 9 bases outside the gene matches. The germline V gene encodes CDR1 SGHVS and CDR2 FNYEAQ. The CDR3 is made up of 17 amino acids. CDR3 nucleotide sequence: TGTGCCAGCAGCTTAATATCGGGACAGGGGTCTTATCAGCCCCAGCATTTT. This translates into CASSLISGQGSYQPQHF.

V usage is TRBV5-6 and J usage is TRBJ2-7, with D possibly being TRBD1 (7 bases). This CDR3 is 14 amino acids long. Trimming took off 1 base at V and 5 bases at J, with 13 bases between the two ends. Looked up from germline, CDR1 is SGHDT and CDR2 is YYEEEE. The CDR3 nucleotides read TGTGCCAGCAGCTTGCCAGGGGGGACGGACGAGCAGTACTTC. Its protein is CASSLPGGTDEQYF.

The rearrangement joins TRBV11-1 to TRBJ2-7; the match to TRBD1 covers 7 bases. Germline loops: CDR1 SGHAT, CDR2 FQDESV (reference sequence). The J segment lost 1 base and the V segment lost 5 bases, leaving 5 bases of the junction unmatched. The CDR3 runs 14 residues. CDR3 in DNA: TGTGCCAGCAGCCCGGGACAGTCATCCTACGAGCAGTACTTC. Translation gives CASSPGQSSYEQYF.

The CDR3 region has the DNA TGCGCCAGCAGCGGGAGGACGGGGAACACCGGGGAGCTGTTTTTT. Its translation is CASSGRTGNTGELFF. The chain recombines TRBV5-1 with TRBJ2-2; a possible D gene is TRBD2 (6 bases). V was shortened by 4 bases and J by 1 base, with 11 bases between the two germline ends. This CDR3 comprises 15 residues. The V gene's germline CDR1 is SGHRS and CDR2 YFSETQ.